This is a list of T cell receptor beta chains from one sample in a study of vaccination effects on CD4 cells after COVID-19. Their recognized antigens are unknown. Only in-frame clones appear in the TCRdb table, and some are missing; sequencing was by immunoSEQ multiplex PCR. The sample yields approximately 26,000 clones, about three quarters seen once. This specimen consisted of CD4+ T cells from PBMCs cultured with SARS-CoV-2 spike peptides, obtained before COVID-19 vaccination. The source is a human donor who had a prior SARS-CoV-2 infection. Both conserved end residues are part of each CDR3. The D gene is left open where the match is weak. Only part of the rows carry a size: once, few, many, or a class if the clone is expanded.

D gene	V gene	J gene	clone size	CDR3 protein	CDR3 DNA
.	TRBV9	TRBJ1-5	.	CASSVDRYSNQPQHF	TGTGCCAGCAGCGTAGACAGGTATAGCAATCAGCCCCAGCATTTT
TRBD1	TRBV7-6	TRBJ1-2	.	CASSPSSDRGNYGYTF	TGTGCCAGCAGCCCATCATCCGACAGGGGAAACTATGGCTACACCTTC
TRBD2	TRBV30	TRBJ2-3	.	CAWRTSGTDTDTQYF	TGTGCCTGGAGAACAAGCGGGACCGACACAGATACGCAGTATTTT
.	TRBV30	TRBJ1-2	medium-sized	CAWTRGGLGYTF	TGTGCCTGGACCCGGGGGGGCTTGGGCTACACCTTC
.	TRBV6-5	TRBJ2-7	.	CASKNIRGYEQYF	TGTGCCAGCAAAAATATCAGGGGATACGAGCAGTACTTC
TRBD2	TRBV12-3/TRBV12-4	TRBJ2-1	.	CASRVAGGREQFF	TGTGCCAGCCGGGTAGCGGGGGGCCGAGAGCAGTTCTTC
TRBD1	TRBV18	TRBJ2-2	.	CASSPGTANTGELFF	TGTGCCAGCTCACCTGGGACAGCGAACACCGGGGAGCTGTTTTTT
TRBD1	TRBV6-2/TRBV6-3	TRBJ2-2	once	CASSFNRGYTGELFF	TGTGCCAGCAGTTTCAACAGGGGCTACACCGGGGAGCTGTTTTTT
.	TRBV5-4	TRBJ2-7	.	CASSSGRGIYEQYF	TGTGCCAGCAGCTCGGGTAGAGGGATCTACGAGCAGTACTTC
TRBD2	TRBV10-3	TRBJ2-1	.	CAISRLADEQFF	TGTGCCATCAGCCGACTAGCGGATGAGCAGTTCTTC
.	TRBV10-3	TRBJ2-1	.	CAISAGRDDDEQFF	TGTGCCATCAGTGCGGGCAGGGACGACGATGAGCAGTTCTTC
.	TRBV2	TRBJ1-1	.	CASSEAQGKAFF	TGTGCCAGCAGTGAAGCCCAGGGTAAAGCTTTCTTT
TRBD2	TRBV12-5	TRBJ2-1	once	CASGLVPRWRLAGGPVTFNEQFF	TGTGCTAGTGGTTTGGTACCACGTTGGCGGCTAGCGGGAGGGCCGGTTACCTTCAATGAGCAGTTCTTC
TRBD1	TRBV11-2	TRBJ2-5	.	CASSSNRGKETQYF	TGTGCCAGCAGCTCTAACAGGGGGAAAGAGACCCAGTACTTC
TRBD1	TRBV11-3	TRBJ2-1	.	CASSSTDRGEQFF	TGTGCCAGCAGCTCAACTGACAGGGGTGAGCAGTTCTTC
.	TRBV4-1	TRBJ2-5	.	CASSQDQVQETQYF	TGCGCCAGCAGCCAAGATCAGGTTCAAGAGACCCAGTACTTC
.	TRBV9	TRBJ2-2	once	CASSPPQGRIGELFF	TGTGCCAGCAGCCCCCCACAGGGCAGGATCGGGGAGCTGTTTTTT
TRBD2	TRBV7-8	TRBJ2-7	.	CASSRLAGHEQYF	TGTGCCAGCAGCAGACTAGCGGGACATGAGCAGTACTTC
TRBD2	TRBV5-4	TRBJ2-5	.	CASSGGTSGGEETQYF	TGTGCCAGCAGCGGAGGGACTAGCGGGGGTGAGGAGACCCAGTACTTC
.	TRBV4-1	TRBJ1-5	.	CASSQEFNQPQHF	TGCGCCAGCAGCCAAGAATTTAATCAGCCCCAGCATTTT
TRBD2	TRBV5-1	TRBJ2-7	few	CASSLELAGGPREQYF	TGCGCCAGCAGCTTGGAACTAGCGGGAGGGCCCCGCGAGCAGTACTTC
.	TRBV5-4	TRBJ2-5	.	CASSLDYATEETQYF	TGTGCCAGCAGCTTGGACTACGCAACTGAAGAGACCCAGTACTTC
.	TRBV7-2	TRBJ1-3	.	CASSPDWGNTIYF	TGTGCCAGCAGCCCTGACTGGGGAAACACCATATATTTT
.	TRBV12-3/TRBV12-4	TRBJ1-2	.	CASSLFRDGYTF	TGTGCCAGCAGTTTGTTCAGGGATGGCTACACCTTC
.	TRBV21-1	TRBJ1-3	.	CASSKVGSGQKGSGNTIYF	TGTGCCAGCAGCAAAGTGGGGTCGGGGCAGAAAGGATCTGGAAACACCATATATTTT
TRBD1	TRBV6-2/TRBV6-3	TRBJ2-7	.	CASSLNPTGGPYEQYF	TGTGCCAGCAGCCTCAACCCGACAGGGGGCCCATACGAGCAGTACTTC
.	TRBV13	TRBJ1-1	.	CASSLEGRGVSEAFF	TGTGCCAGCAGCTTAGAGGGCAGGGGCGTCTCTGAAGCTTTCTTT
TRBD2	TRBV19	TRBJ2-3	few	CASSIIRAGGRADTQYF	TGTGCCAGTAGTATAATCCGAGCGGGGGGAAGAGCAGATACGCAGTATTTT
.	TRBV6-1	TRBJ1-5	.	CASSEAAGVPQHF	TGTGCCAGCAGTGAAGCGGCAGGGGTGCCCCAGCATTTT
.	TRBV7-2	TRBJ1-6	.	CASSSQGNSPLHF	TGTGCCAGCAGCTCTCAGGGTAATTCACCCCTCCACTTT
.	TRBV19	TRBJ2-7	few	CASSTRTTYEQYF	TGTGCCAGTAGTACTAGAACCACCTACGAGCAGTACTTC